Listed here are 9 T cell receptor beta chains from one sample, sequenced in a study of monozygotic twins with inflammatory bowel disease. Using the 5' RACE reads, TCRdb records one entry per CDR3 protein without DNA. Its table lists about 330,000 distinct CDR3 sequences. Sequencing input: blood. Receptors were obtained from a human donor with ulcerative colitis or Crohn's disease, or a healthy co-twin of an affected twin (not recorded which).

J is TRBJ2-2 and V is TRBV6-6. The CDR3 covers 13 residues. CDR1 and CDR2 (germline): MNHNY, SVGAGI (reference sequence). The CDR3 here is CAGALRNTGELFF.

The genes are TRBV5-1 and TRBJ2-1; absent DNA, TCRdb's TRBD1 call cannot be checked. Germline V CDR1 and CDR2: SGHRS, YFSETQ. This CDR3 contains 14 residues. The CDR3 sequence: CASSSGGGLNEQFF.

The chain couples TRBV4-1 to TRBJ1-1. Germline values: CDR1 MGHRA, CDR2 YSYEKL. The CDR3 consists of 15 residues. CDR3 amino acids: CASAGGSGMNTEAFF.

The V gene is TRBV7-6, the J gene TRBJ2-3; TCRdb reports TRBD1, a call that lacks DNA to check it against. The germline gives CDR1 SGHVS, CDR2 FNYEAQ. The CDR3 runs 16 residues. This chain's CDR3 is CASSLGTNLRTDTQYF.

The chain recombines TRBV5-1 with TRBJ2-1; with no DNA, the TCRdb D assignment of TRBD2 cannot be verified. This CDR3 is 15 amino acids long. Germline V gives CDR1 SGHRS, CDR2 YFSETQ. The CDR3 loop is CASSLRLAGDNEQFF.

V and J are TRBV30 and TRBJ2-7; the TRBD1 assignment by TCRdb is unverifiable without DNA. CDR3 length equals 13 residues. Germline loops: CDR1 GTSNPN, CDR2 SVGIG (reference sequence). The CDR3 loop reads CAWREAGGYEQYF.

The chain uses TRBV7-3 and TRBJ1-2. Germline assignment: CDR1 SGHTA and CDR2 FQGTGA. This CDR3 has 13 amino acids. CDR3 protein: CASSLPGNYGYTF.

The J gene is TRBJ2-2, the V gene TRBV5-1; TCRdb designates TRBD1, a call that cannot be tested without DNA. Germline-derived CDR1 and CDR2 are SGHRS and YFSETQ. The CDR3 runs to 15 residues. CDR3 amino acids: CASRPGASNTGELFF.

J is TRBJ2-1 and V is TRBV4-3; TCRdb designates TRBD2, a call that cannot be tested without DNA. The germline V gene encodes CDR1 LGHNA and CDR2 YSLEER. The CDR3 consists of 17 residues. CDR3 region: CASSQVSGGVSYNEQFF.